This T cell receptor (beta chain) stems from a study of blood T cell repertoires in COVID-19. Study as a whole: Samples representing acute and convalescent COVID-19 were sourced from the United States, Italy and Spain.

Recovery among Cohort 3 donors was established by two negative PCRs, clearance, or symptom resolution. How the authors handled the data: Scientists estimated how many nucleated cells there were by amplifying reference gene primers. The table came from immunoSEQ multiplex PCR; TCRdb's copy has only in-frame clones and leaves some out. The D gene and trimming were derived from the DNA, and the V and J assignments and clone size from that table. Of about 370,000 clones listed, around 91% were seen once; the top ten hold less than 1.2%. Germline assignment: CDR1 DFQATT and CDR2 SNEGSKA (reference sequence). Losses at the gene ends were 7 bases for V and 4 bases for J; bases not matched to a gene: 4. The CDR3 spans 11 residues.

The TCR comes from a young man who had recovered from COVID-19. V usage is TRBV20-1 and J usage is TRBJ2-7, with 7 bases that match TRBD2. Specimen: PBMCs or T cells enriched from blood (not recorded which). DNA of the CDR3: TGCAGTGGGGGAGGGCGGTACGAGCAGTACTTC. This sequence encodes CSGGGRYEQYF.